This T cell receptor (beta chain) was recorded in a study of cytomegalovirus exposure and HLA in healthy donors. Trimming stripped 3 bases from V and 7 bases from J, with 10 bases between. CDR1 LNHDA and CDR2 SQIVND come from the germline V gene (reference sequence). This CDR3 contains 12 residues. The PCR contained 60 Vbeta and 13 Jbeta primers. Here immunoSEQ multiplex PCR was the method, and the copy in TCRdb shows in-frame clones only, minus some. This table lists approximately 110,000 clones. A remark on this clone: Its antigen is not known.

Study-wide points: HLA restriction was apparent for most CMV-associated TCR beta chains in a later analysis.

The receptor was isolated from a man between 18 and 35 years old in good health and CMV-seronegative. V usage is TRBV19 and J usage is TRBJ2-7; D is possibly TRBD1 (5 bases). Sequencing input: PBMCs. CDR3 sequence (DNA): TGTGCCAGTAGTATCCTAGGGGAAGAGCAGTACTTC. Its translation is CASSILGEEQYF.